This T cell receptor beta chain is from a study of CD8+CD57+ T cells in acquired aplastic anemia. Background on the study: Sorting CD4+ and CD8+ cells gave DNA averaging about 3.1 ug.

The template used for profiling TCR beta VDJ and CDR3 was genomic DNA. TCRdb reprocessed the reads via MiXCR and lists one record per CDR3 protein. This sample has 150,000 or so distinct CDR3 sequences; 55% to 70% occur once, and the top ten carry 45%. Only one count was recorded for this clonotype. What it binds is not known. The V gene end was trimmed by 8 bases and the J gene end by 2 bases; junction bases not matched to a gene: 2. The CDR3 is 13 residues long. Germline V lookup: CDR1 ENHRY, CDR2 SYGVKD. Study findings and constraints: Patients and controls had in common fewer than 30 CD8+ CDR3 sequences.

This receptor was taken from a human donor in good health. The V and J genes are TRBV10-3 and TRBJ1-1; 10 nucleotides agree with TRBD1. Sequencing was performed on sorted CD4+, CD8+, or CD8+CD57+ T cells (not recorded which) from PBMCs. Here the CDR3 DNA reads TGTGCCATCGGGACAGGGGAAAACACTGAAGCTTTCTTT. Its translation is CAIGTGENTEAFF.